This T cell receptor (beta chain) comes out of a study of blood T cell repertoires in COVID-19. Study information: Whether acute or convalescent, the COVID-19 samples came from the United States, Italy and Spain. T cells, B-cell-depleted T cells, or PBMCs supplied cDNA or gDNA.

Germline-derived CDR1 and CDR2 are SGHTA and FQGTGA. With 4 bases removed from V and 7 bases from J, the gap between germline ends came to 8 bases. This CDR3 region has 13 residues. The authors' processing: Counts of nucleated cells, estimated from reference gene primer amplification, were obtained. Profiled with immunoSEQ multiplex PCR; TCRdb holds only in-frame clones, not every one. V and J calls and clone size come straight from that table; D and trimming were deduced from the DNA. The sample lists some 240,000 clones, approximately 80% seen once, with roughly 13% in the top ten. The material sequenced was peripheral blood. This clonotype was obtained from a human donor in a cohort sampled during active COVID-19. V gene TRBV7-3 combines with J gene TRBJ1-6, with D uncertain. DNA for the CDR3: TGTGCCAGCAGCTCCGCAGTGAATTCACCCCTCCACTTT. This gives the protein CASSSAVNSPLHF. The entire variable domain, with the rest obtained from reference TRBV7-3 and TRBJ1-6, is as follows: GAGVSQTPSNKVTEKGKYVELRCDPISGHTALYWYRQSLGQGPEFLIYFQGTGAADDSGLPNDRFFAVRPEGSVSTLKIQRTERGDSAVYLCASSSAVNSPLHFGNGTRLTVT.